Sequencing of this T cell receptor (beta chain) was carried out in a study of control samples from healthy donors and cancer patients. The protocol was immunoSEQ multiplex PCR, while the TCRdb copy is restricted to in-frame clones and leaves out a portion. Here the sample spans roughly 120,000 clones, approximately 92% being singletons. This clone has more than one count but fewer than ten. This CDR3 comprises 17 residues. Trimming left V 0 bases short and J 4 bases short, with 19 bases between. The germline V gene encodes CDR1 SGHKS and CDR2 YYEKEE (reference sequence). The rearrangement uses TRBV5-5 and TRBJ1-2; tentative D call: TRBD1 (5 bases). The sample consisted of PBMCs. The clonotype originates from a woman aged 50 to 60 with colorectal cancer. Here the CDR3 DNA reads TGTGCCAGCAGCTTGGCCTTAGGGCAGGGCACCTCCTATGGCTACACCTTC. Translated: CASSLALGQGTSYGYTF.